A single TCR beta chain is shown here with its context. This clone's antigen is unknown. No much larger clonotype is one base removed from it; base qualities were not supplied. The sample belongs to a study of blood T cell repertoires in COVID-19 (dated by TCRdb to the early 2020s). Turning to the overall study: The collaborator samples originated in the United States, Italy and Spain and spanned the acute and convalescent phases of COVID-19. The prospective study material was composed of cDNA or gDNA derived from T cells, B-cell-depleted T cells, or PBMCs. Deeply sampled blood TCRbeta repertoires from subjects exposed to, actively infected with, or recovered from COVID-19 were included in the dataset. The repertoires were released in a freely available public database intended as a resource for research on the immune response to SARS-CoV-2. The samples were drawn from two sources: the first 160 participants of the ongoing ImmuneRACE study, and some 1,300 subjects contributed by 6 global collaborators. Nearly every sample came with metadata listing a de-identified subject ID, COVID-19 status, age in years and sex. HLA class I and class II types, where available, came from metadata supplied by the sample provider rather than from assay-based typing. Results the study describes overall, beyond this receptor: The quantity of clinical and demographic metadata differed by source and by participant and was supplied without curation.

In Seattle, one collaborating source enrolled patients while the infection was active and tracked those patients longitudinally over the course of disease. Each collaborating institution followed its own protocols to collect whole blood in K2EDTA tubes. Collaborator samples were shipped for TCRbeta analysis as frozen whole blood, isolated PBMCs, or DNA extracted from either sample type. TCRbeta CDR3 regions were amplified from genomic DNA using the immunoSEQ Assay, a bias-controlled multiplex PCR. In the authors' own workflow: The number of nucleated cells in each sample was estimated from the amplification of reference gene primers within the assay. Sequence reads were collapsed and filtered to measure the absolute abundance of every unique TCRbeta CDR3 rearrangement. Productive Simpson clonality was computed per sample as the square root of Simpson's diversity index over productive rearrangements. TCRdb took this table from immuneACCESS and kept in-frame rearrangements with V and J called. Such tables lack part of the clones; where checked against another copy, unresolved V genes explain under half of the gap, and the rest is unexplained. V and J calls and clone size follow that table, whereas D and trimming were derived from the DNA. The sample records around 230,000 clones, 75% to 85% of which are singletons. The ten top clones hold around 5.5% of the sample.

The junction shows trimming of 7 bases on V and 5 bases on J, and the gene matches do not reach 7 bases of it. The germline V gene encodes CDR1 ENHRY and CDR2 SYGVKD. The CDR3, cysteine through phenylalanine, is 13 amino acids long. Left in the record is the CDR3 DNA by itself, 39 bases read in frame from the first base. The sequencing sample was made of peripheral blood. The rearranged segments are TRBV10-3 and TRBJ2-7; 8 central bases correspond to TRBD1. The TCR sequence derives from a man between 45 and 60 years old with COVID-19, enrolled during active disease. The bases are TGTGCCATCAATCGTCCAGGGGGCAACGAGCAGTACTTC. Translated, it gives CAINRPGGNEQYF.